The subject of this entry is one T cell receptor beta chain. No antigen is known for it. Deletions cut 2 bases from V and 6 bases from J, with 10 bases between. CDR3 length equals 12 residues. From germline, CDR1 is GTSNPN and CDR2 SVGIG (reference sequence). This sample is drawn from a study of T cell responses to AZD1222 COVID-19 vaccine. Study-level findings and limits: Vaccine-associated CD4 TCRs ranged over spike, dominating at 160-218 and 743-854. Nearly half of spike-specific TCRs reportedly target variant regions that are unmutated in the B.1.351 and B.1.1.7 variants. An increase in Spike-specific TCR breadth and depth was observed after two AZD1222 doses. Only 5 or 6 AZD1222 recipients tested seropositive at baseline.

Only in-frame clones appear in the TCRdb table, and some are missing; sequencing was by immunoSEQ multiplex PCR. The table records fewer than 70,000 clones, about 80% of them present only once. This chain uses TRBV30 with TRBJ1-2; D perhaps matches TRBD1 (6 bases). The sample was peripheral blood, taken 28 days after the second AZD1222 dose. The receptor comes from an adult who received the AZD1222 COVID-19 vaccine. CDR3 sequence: CAWSLGANGYTF. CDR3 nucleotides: TGTGCCTGGAGTTTGGGGGCTAATGGCTACACCTTC.